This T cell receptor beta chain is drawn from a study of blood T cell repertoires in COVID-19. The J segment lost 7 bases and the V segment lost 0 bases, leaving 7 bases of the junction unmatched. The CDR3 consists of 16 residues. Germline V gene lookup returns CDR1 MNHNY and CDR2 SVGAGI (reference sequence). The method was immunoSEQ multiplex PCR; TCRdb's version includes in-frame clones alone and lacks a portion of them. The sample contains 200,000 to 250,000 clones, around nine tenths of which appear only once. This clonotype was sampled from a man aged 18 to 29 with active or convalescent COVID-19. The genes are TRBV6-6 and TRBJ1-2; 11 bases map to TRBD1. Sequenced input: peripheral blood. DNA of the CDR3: TGTGCCAGCAGTTACTCGGGCCTAGGACAGGGGGCTGGCTACACCTTC. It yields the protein CASSYSGLGQGAGYTF.